The 7 T cell receptor beta chains below come from one sample, sequenced in a study of blood T cell repertoires in COVID-19. Using immunoSEQ multiplex PCR, the repertoire was profiled, and TCRdb retains in-frame clones only, with some absent. The sample holds 100,000 to 150,000 clones; around 85% are singletons and the top ten take 2.5% to 3.5%. Source material: peripheral blood. These receptors originate from a woman aged 80 or over with COVID-19, enrolled during active disease.

This chain connects TRBV5-5 to TRBJ1-4; 7 nucleotides agree with TRBD1. CDR3 length: 15 residues. V gave up 1 base and J gave up 5 bases; unmatched junction bases: 5. Germline CDR1 and CDR2: SGHKS and YYEKEE (reference sequence). CDR3 nucleotides: TGTGCCAGCAGCTTGCCAGGGGGGATAAATGAAAAACTGTTTTTT. Protein sequence: CASSLPGGINEKLFF.

The chain has TRBV3-1 (or the pseudogene TRBV3-2) and TRBJ2-1; D possibly corresponds to TRBD1 (5 bases). V was shortened by 1 base and J by 4 bases, with 11 bases between the two germline ends. The CDR3 spans 15 residues. From germline, CDR1 is LGHDT and CDR2 YNNKEL (reference sequence). CDR3 nucleotides: TGTGCCAGCAGCCAAGTTCGACAGAAGTACAATGAGCAGTTCTTC. Translation gives CASSQVRQKYNEQFF.

The DNA for the CDR3 is TGTGCCAGCAGCCTCGCGACAGGGGATGTTTACGAGCAGTACTTC. Its translation: CASSLATGDVYEQYF. V gene TRBV3-1 (or the pseudogene TRBV3-2) combines with J gene TRBJ2-7; the match to TRBD1 covers 8 bases. There are 15 residues in the CDR3. Germline trimming cut 4 bases from V and 4 bases from J; bases unmatched to any gene: 9. In germline, CDR1 is LGHDT, CDR2 YNNKEL (reference sequence).

This clone was observed once. The rearrangement links TRBV9 to TRBJ1-2; 10 positions agree with TRBD1. Germline values: CDR1 SGDLS, CDR2 YYNGEE. The CDR3 extends over 14 amino acids. With 5 bases clipped from V and 7 bases from J, the junction kept 8 bases outside the gene matches. The CDR3 coding sequence is TGTGCCAGCAGGAAGTTGGGACAGGGGACTGGCTACACCTTC. Its protein is CASRKLGQGTGYTF.

The chain carries TRBV29-1 and TRBJ2-5, with 7 positions matching TRBD1. V gave up 4 bases and J gave up 5 bases; unmatched junction bases: 4. This CDR3 has 12 residues. Germline lookup yields CDR1 SQVTM and CDR2 ANQGSEA. CDR3 sequence: CSVGQGGETQYF. CDR3 DNA sequence: TGCAGCGTTGGACAGGGTGGGGAGACCCAGTACTTC.

CDR3 nucleotide sequence: TGTGCCAGCAGCGTAGTGTCGGGAGTTACAGATACGCAGTATTTT. This translates into CASSVVSGVTDTQYF. V usage is TRBV9 and J usage is TRBJ2-3; D may be TRBD2 (6 bases). The CDR3 covers 15 residues. Germline V gives CDR1 SGDLS, CDR2 YYNGEE. Between the trimmed V and J ends, which lost 0 bases and 3 bases, there was a span of 11 bases.

This sequence joins TRBV5-1 and TRBJ1-3; 7 bases align to TRBD1. After removal of 3 bases from V and 4 bases from J, the junction contained 7 bases not matched to a gene. The CDR3 length is 15 residues. CDR1 is SGHRS and CDR2 is YFSETQ in the germline V gene. CDR3 sequence (DNA): TGCGCCAGCAGCTCCGGGACAGTATACGGAAACACCATATATTTT. It yields the protein CASSSGTVYGNTIYF.